Given below is one TCR beta chain in context. Authors' methods: Owing to the provision of junction-only sequences devoid of quality scores by immunoSEQ, filtering differed. Profiled with immunoSEQ multiplex PCR; TCRdb holds only in-frame clones, not every one. V, J and clone size are taken as reported in that table, and D and trimming were inferred from the DNA itself. Of approximately 2,000,000 clones in the sample, about 90% are singletons; the top ten hold approximately 0.41%. This entry comes from a study of shared clonotypes between healthy human individuals. Overall study context: Participating donors consisted of two women and a few men aged 18 to 49.

The CDR3 is 16 amino acids. Germline V gene sequence: CDR1 SGHVS, CDR2 FQNEAQ. V lost 1 base and J lost 0, with 10 bases in between. This clonotype was sampled from a man aged 18 to 35 in good health. Some clones in this sample may be carry-over from other donors' samples. Material for sequencing was naive CD4+ T cells from PBMCs. Subset of the sample: CD45RA+ positively selected. The genes are TRBV7-8 and TRBJ2-1; the D is unclear. CDR3 sequence (DNA): TGTGCCAGCAGCTTAGTTTTTAAAGGCTCCTACAATGAGCAGTTCTTC. Encoded protein: CASSLVFKGSYNEQFF. Variable domain in full (rest from reference TRBV7-8 and TRBJ2-1): GAGVSQSPRYKVAKRGQDVALRCDPISGHVSLFWYQQALGQGPEFLTYFQNEAQLDKSGLPSDRFFAERPEGSVSTLKIQRTQQEDSAVYLCASSLVFKGSYNEQFFGPGTRLTVL.